This T cell receptor (beta chain) is drawn from a study of T cells in Graves' hyperthyroidism and ophthalmopathy. Germline values: CDR1 SEHNR, CDR2 FQNEAQ (reference sequence). CDR3 size: 15 residues. J gave up 5 bases and V 5 bases, and 8 bases lay outside the gene matches. The CDR3 regions of TCR beta were amplified from RNA transcripts. The primer set for the first-round RT-PCR of the TCR CDR3 was HTBI. MiXCR was run by TCRdb on the multiplex PCR reads, yielding one entry per CDR3 protein. The sample includes 340,000 or so distinct CDR3 sequences, 15% to 20% seen only once; the top ten take about 53%. Lactation, pregnancy, other autoimmune disease or uncontrolled infection led to exclusion of patients.

Specimen: blood. This chain connects TRBV7-9 to TRBJ2-7; 11 bases line up with TRBD1. The clonotype originates from a woman between 50 and 59 years old with Graves' hyperthyroidism. This CDR3 is CASSLPGQGDDEQYF. As DNA, the CDR3 is TGTGCCAGCAGCCTGCCGGGACAGGGGGACGACGAGCAGTACTTC.